This T cell receptor beta chain was retrieved from a study of CD8 T cells in ankylosing spondylitis (dated by TCRdb to 2017 to 2019). About the study as a whole: To find TCR variants linked to disease, the study profiled T cell receptor beta repertoires in ankylosing spondylitis patients and healthy donors. The whole study cohort included 85 to 120 healthy donors and 25 ankylosing spondylitis patients. Samples of peripheral blood were taken, and for ankylosing spondylitis patients, synovial fluid was collected as well. Study-level results and caveats: A CD8+ phenotype was shown by the disease-linked clones, which were found at relatively low frequencies in peripheral blood. Some motif variants had previously been reported in the synovial fluid and blood of reactive arthritis patients, which suggests shared mechanisms of disease initiation. Blood from ankylosing spondylitis patients appeared to be characterized by a TCR beta motif composed of roughly 8 highly homologous amino acid variants. The disease-linked clones were reported to be significantly enriched in matched synovial fluid samples from ankylosing spondylitis patients.

TCRdb lists the instrument as Illumina HiSeq 2500. Quantitative 5'-RACE with molecular barcodes was the method used to prepare the TCR beta libraries. For the original study's pipeline: To identify disease-linked TCR variants, a new computational method was used, one built on a probabilistic model of VDJ rearrangement. The raw public data were reprocessed by TCRdb itself: fastp quality trimming at Q25, MiXCR clonotype calling, in-frame beta chains only. Rows matching on CDR3 protein sequence are summarized as one entry with the most common DNA and genes. The authors' filters were not applied to this entry. Within this sample are 150,000 to 200,000 distinct CDR3 sequences, with around 10% of them counted one time only. The ten top clones hold 25% to 35% of the sample. This clonotype was counted many times. Its antigen has not been determined. No qualities accompany the bases; no much larger clone lies one base away.

Germline trimming: 4 bases from V, 2 bases from J; junction bases outside gene matches: 6. The germline V gene sets CDR1 to SQVTM and CDR2 to ANQGSEA. The CDR3 covers 14 residues, taking in both the cysteine and the phenylalanine. Only the CDR3 DNA is retained, 42 bases long and in frame from the first base. The receptor chain draws on TRBV29-1 and TRBJ1-1; TRBD1 matches 8 bases in the middle. Input material: blood, either unsorted or a sorted T cell fraction (not recorded which). The sequence derives from a male donor with ankylosing spondylitis or in good health (not recorded which). This receptor carries the CDR3 CSVARTGTNTEAFF. The DNA reads TGCAGCGTTGCCCGGACAGGGACCAACACTGAAGCTTTCTTT.